The 27 T cell receptor beta chains presented below share a single source sample, sequenced in a study of cytomegalovirus exposure and HLA in healthy donors. Primers: 60 Vbeta forward and 13 Jbeta reverse. Only in-frame clones appear in the TCRdb table, and some are missing; sequencing was by immunoSEQ multiplex PCR. The sample consists of some 150,000 clones, 55% to 80% of them appearing once. The sequenced material came from PBMCs. These receptors all come from a woman between 35 and 50 years old in good health and CMV-seronegative.

The V and J genes are TRBV5-1 and TRBJ2-2; 8 bases are shared with TRBD1. Per germline, CDR1 SGHRS and CDR2 YFSETQ. The trim removed 4 bases at V and 7 bases at J, leaving 6 bases unmatched. The CDR3 extends over 14 amino acids. The chain's CDR3 is CASSPGQARGELFF. The DNA of the CDR3 is TGCGCCAGCAGCCCGGGACAGGCCCGCGGGGAGCTGTTTTTT.

J is TRBJ1-2 and V is TRBV7-2; the match to TRBD1 covers 8 bases. CDR3 length: 18 amino acids. With 3 bases clipped from V and 4 bases from J, the junction kept 16 bases outside the gene matches. Germline V lookup: CDR1 SGHTA, CDR2 FQGNSA. The CDR3: CASSFTAGSDRGGYGYTF. The DNA of the CDR3 is TGTGCCAGCAGCTTTACGGCAGGGAGCGACAGGGGAGGCTATGGCTACACCTTC.

The chain has TRBV10-3 and TRBJ2-7; a possible D gene is TRBD2 (6 bases). The CDR3 contains 12 residues. With 8 bases removed from V and 3 bases from J, the gap between germline ends came to 11 bases. CDR1 is ENHRY, CDR2 SYGVKD, per germline. CDR3 loop: CAIGGTIYEQYF. DNA for the CDR3: TGTGCCATCGGAGGGACCATCTACGAGCAGTACTTC.

The rearrangement links TRBV19 to TRBJ1-5, with 7 bases that match TRBD1. J lost 5 bases, V lost 8 bases, and 9 bases had no gene match. The CDR3 is 14 residues long. The germline CDR1 and CDR2 sequences are LNHDA and SQIVND (reference sequence). In DNA, the CDR3 is TGTGCCAGTCGTCCCCGACAGGGCCATCAGCCCCAGCATTTT. It is translated as CASRPRQGHQPQHF. Using reference TRBV19 and TRBJ1-5 for the parts outside the CDR3, the full variable domain is DGGITQSPKYLFRKEGQNVTLSCEQNLNHDAMYWYRQDPGQGLRLIYYSQIVNDFQKGDIAEGYSVSREKKESFPLTVTSAQKNPTAFYLCASRPRQGHQPQHFGDGTRLSIL.

The J gene is TRBJ1-2, the V gene TRBV18; 7 bases line up with TRBD1. Germline CDR1 reads KGHSH; CDR2 reads LQKENI. The J segment lost 4 bases and the V segment lost 3 bases, leaving 8 bases of the junction unmatched. CDR3 length: 15 amino acids. The CDR3 sequence is CASSPGTARPYGYTF. CDR3 DNA sequence: TGTGCCAGCTCACCTGGGACAGCTCGTCCCTATGGCTACACCTTC.

The chain links TRBV6-5 to TRBJ2-7; TRBD2 might be the D (6 bases). Per the germline V gene, CDR1 is MNHEY and CDR2 is SVGAGI. The CDR3 is 15 amino acids. Trimming shortened V by 2 bases and J by 2 bases, and 13 bases separated the two germline ends. CDR3 nucleotide sequence: TGTGCCAGCAGTTACAGGAACCGACTAGCCTACGAGCAGTACTTC. Protein: CASSYRNRLAYEQYF.

This clone was counted between two and nine times. The rearrangement links TRBV21-1 to TRBJ2-7; the tabulated D call, TRBD2, remains unverified against the DNA. TRBV21-1 constitutes a pseudogene. There are 15 residues in the CDR3. The CDR3 loop reads CAILASGVSSYEQYF. CDR3 DNA sequence: TGTGCCATCCTCGCTAGCGGGGTTAGCTCCTACGAGCAGTACTTC.

The chain joins TRBV6-1 to TRBJ2-1, with 10 bases aligning to TRBD2. J lost 4 bases, V lost 0 bases, and 9 bases had no gene match. CDR3 length: 18 residues. Germline values: CDR1 MNHNS, CDR2 SASEGT. DNA of the CDR3: TGTGCCAGCAGTGAAGCAGGGCTAGCGGGGGACCTTTACAATGAGCAGTTCTTC. This gives the protein CASSEAGLAGDLYNEQFF.

J is TRBJ1-2 and V is TRBV4-3; D is unclear. Trimming pared 0 bases from V and 4 bases from J, leaving 12 bases between. The CDR3 consists of 15 residues. Germline CDR1 and CDR2: LGHNA and YSLEER. The chain's CDR3 is CASSQEAERVYGYTF. Written as DNA, the CDR3 is TGCGCCAGCAGCCAAGAAGCGGAAAGGGTCTATGGCTACACCTTC.

This chain links TRBV4-3 with TRBJ2-1; perhaps TRBD2 as D (6 bases). Per germline, CDR1 LGHNA and CDR2 YSLEER. The germline V and J ends were trimmed by 0 bases and 0 bases, with 12 bases remaining between them. This CDR3 contains 17 residues. The CDR3 DNA is TGCGCCAGCAGCCAAGATATGGCGGGGAGCTCCTACAATGAGCAGTTCTTC. This codes for CASSQDMAGSSYNEQFF.

The V and J genes are TRBV10-3 and TRBJ2-2; 7 positions agree with TRBD1. CDR3 size: 15 residues. V was pared by 9 bases and J by 1 base, with 8 bases of the junction left unmatched. Germline V gives CDR1 ENHRY, CDR2 SYGVKD. CDR3 in DNA: TGTGCCATGGGGGACAGTACGATGAACACCGGGGAGCTGTTTTTT. This translates into CAMGDSTMNTGELFF.

The J gene is TRBJ2-7, the V gene TRBV6-5; 7 nucleotides align to TRBD1. V was clipped by 0 bases and J by 5 bases; unmatched bases: 7. The CDR3 is made up of 15 amino acids. The V gene's germline CDR1 is MNHEY and CDR2 SVGAGI. The CDR3 DNA is TGTGCCAGCAGTTACTCCCCCCCGACAGGGAACGAGCAGTACTTC. As protein: CASSYSPPTGNEQYF.

The chain uses TRBV6-4 and TRBJ1-1; a weak D match, TRBD1 (6 bases). Germline lookup yields CDR1 MRHNA and CDR2 SNTAGT. The CDR3 length is 14 residues. Deletions cut 7 bases from V and 4 bases from J, with 16 bases between. The CDR3 DNA reads TGTGCCAGCACGGGCAGGGGAAGTGCCACTGAAGCTTTCTTT. Translating it yields CASTGRGSATEAFF.

The chain is built from TRBV27 and TRBJ2-3; 8 nucleotides line up with TRBD1. The CDR3 length is 15 residues. Unmatched junction bases numbered 5, after V lost 4 bases and J lost 2 bases. Germline lookup yields CDR1 MNHEY and CDR2 SMNVEV (reference sequence). CDR3 amino acids: CASSSGQGFTDTQYF. The CDR3 nucleotides read TGTGCCAGCAGTTCCGGACAGGGTTTCACAGATACGCAGTATTTT.

The rearrangement joins TRBV7-8 to TRBJ2-3, with D possibly TRBD1 on 5 matching bases. Between the trimmed V and J ends, which lost 6 bases and 3 bases, there was a span of 16 bases. The CDR3 totals 15 residues. Germline assignment: CDR1 SGHVS and CDR2 FQNEAQ. The CDR3 sequence: CASRTRPRETDTQYF. CDR3 nucleotides: TGTGCCAGCAGGACCCGACCCAGGGAAACAGATACGCAGTATTTT.

The chain carries TRBV28 and TRBJ1-1; D not resolved. The V gene lost 1 base and the J gene lost 5 bases, with 11 bases spanning the gap. CDR1 and CDR2 from the germline V gene are MDHEN and SYDVKM. This CDR3 comprises 14 residues. The CDR3 loop reads CASSLLRSTTEAFF. The CDR3 DNA sequence: TGTGCCAGCAGTTTATTGAGGAGTACGACTGAAGCTTTCTTT. The whole variable domain, remainder taken from reference TRBV28 and TRBJ1-1, is DVKVTQSSRYLVKRTGEKVFLECVQDMDHENMFWYRQDPGLGLRLIYFSYDVKMKEKGDIPEGYSVSREKKERFSLILESASTNQTSMYLCASSLLRSTTEAFFGQGTRLTVV.

This clone was seen a few times. The chain has TRBV6-5 and TRBJ2-7, with D perhaps matching TRBD1 (7 bases). The CDR3 totals 15 residues. Per germline, CDR1 MNHEY and CDR2 SVGAGI. Trimming took 6 bases from V and 3 from J, leaving 18 bases between them. DNA of the CDR3: TGTGCCAGCAGGTCCGGGACAGTGGGGGGCTACGAGCAGTACTTC. As protein: CASRSGTVGGYEQYF.

This CDR3 is CASSRTGATGELFF. DNA for the CDR3: TGTGCCAGCAGCCGGACAGGGGCTACCGGGGAGCTGTTTTTT. This chain uses TRBV7-9 with TRBJ2-2; 9 nucleotides agree with TRBD1. This CDR3 is built from 14 residues. The germline gives CDR1 SEHNR, CDR2 FQNEAQ (reference sequence). J was trimmed by 5 bases and V by 5 bases; bases with no gene match: 3.

The chain recombines TRBV5-4 with TRBJ2-5; TRBD2 agrees at 12 bases. V was clipped by 2 bases and J by 1 base; unmatched bases: 3. The CDR3 loop spans 16 amino acids. The germline V gene has CDR1 SGHNT and CDR2 YYREEE (reference sequence). CDR3 sequence reads: CASSFAGLAGQETQYF. In DNA, the CDR3 is TGTGCCAGCAGCTTCGCGGGACTAGCGGGCCAAGAGACCCAGTACTTC.

The genes are TRBV27 and TRBJ1-1; 8 nucleotides match TRBD1. From germline, CDR1 is MNHEY and CDR2 SMNVEV (reference sequence). The CDR3 length is 14 residues. V lost 5 bases, J lost 3 bases, and 5 bases stayed unmatched. CDR3 protein: CASSAQTGDTEAFF. CDR3 nucleotides: TGTGCCAGCAGTGCGCAGACAGGGGACACTGAAGCTTTCTTT.

This sequence joins TRBV10-3 and TRBJ1-6; D is undetermined. CDR1 is ENHRY, CDR2 SYGVKD, per germline. The CDR3 has 14 amino acids. Trimming removed 3 bases from V and 6 bases from J, with 9 bases in between. The CDR3 loop reads CAISEQSLNSPLHF. In DNA form, the CDR3 reads TGTGCCATCAGTGAACAGTCCCTTAATTCACCCCTCCACTTT.

The chain uses TRBV27 and TRBJ1-4; TRBD1 is a possible D gene (5 bases). V dropped 3 bases and J dropped 8 bases, with 16 bases sitting between them. This CDR3 region has 15 residues. The V gene's germline CDR1 is MNHEY and CDR2 SMNVEV (reference sequence). The CDR3: CASSLGRGVGEKLFF. As DNA, the CDR3 is TGTGCCAGCAGTTTGGGGAGGGGAGTGGGCGAAAAACTGTTTTTT.

This chain joins TRBV6-4 and TRBJ1-5; 8 bases fit TRBD1. V dropped 5 bases and J dropped 6; count of bases not matched to a gene: 6. The CDR3 sequence is 14 residues long. Germline lookup yields CDR1 MRHNA and CDR2 SNTAGT. The CDR3 protein is CASSPDRGGQPQHF. In DNA, the CDR3 is TGTGCCAGCAGTCCAGACAGGGGAGGTCAGCCCCAGCATTTT.

This clone was detected a few times. This chain links TRBV19 with TRBJ1-4; D perhaps matches TRBD1 (5 bases). Germline CDR1 reads LNHDA; CDR2 reads SQIVND (reference sequence). This CDR3 is built from 16 residues. With 3 bases removed from V and 10 bases from J, the gap between germline ends came to 21 bases. DNA of the CDR3: TGTGCCAGTAGTATCGGAGGGGCCCCGCCCCTAGGAAAACTGTTTTTT. Translation: CASSIGGAPPLGKLFF.

The chain carries TRBV5-6 and TRBJ1-2; tentatively, D is TRBD1 (5 bases). Germline V gene lookup returns CDR1 SGHDT and CDR2 YYEEEE. V was clipped by 4 bases and J by 4 bases, with 14 bases between them. The CDR3 is made up of 14 amino acids. The CDR3 DNA reads as TGTGCCAGCAGCAGAGCAGGGATCTTCTATGGCTACACCTTC. Residues: CASSRAGIFYGYTF.

For the CDR3, the DNA is TGTGCCAGCAGCCCTCGGACTAGCGGGGGTTTTGACAATGAGCAGTTCTTC. As protein: CASSPRTSGGFDNEQFF. This sequence joins TRBV9 and TRBJ2-1, with TRBD2 matching over 13 bases. V lost 4 bases and J lost 5; bases outside the gene matches: 9. This CDR3 comprises 17 residues. The V gene's germline CDR1 is SGDLS and CDR2 YYNGEE.

The V and J genes are TRBV28 and TRBJ2-3; 10 bases are a match to TRBD2. Trimming cost V 1 base and J 8 bases; bases outside gene matches: 9. CDR1 MDHEN and CDR2 SYDVKM come from the germline V gene. This CDR3 has 16 residues. DNA of the CDR3: TGTGCCAGCAGTTTATCCACTCTAGCGGGAGAAACTACGCAGTATTTT. This codes for CASSLSTLAGETTQYF.